This passage covers 30 T cell receptor beta chains from one sample sequenced in a study of T cell responses to AZD1222 COVID-19 vaccine. TCRdb's copy holds only in-frame clones and misses some; the assay was immunoSEQ multiplex PCR. The sample lists some 150,000 clones, more than 70% seen once, with around 1.5% in the top ten. Sequences were derived from peripheral blood, sampled 28 days after the second AZD1222 dose. The receptors originated from an adult who received the AZD1222 COVID-19 vaccine.

This sequence joins TRBV19 and TRBJ1-5; D possibly corresponds to TRBD1 (5 bases). The CDR3 extends over 14 amino acids. Germline CDR1 and CDR2: LNHDA and SQIVND (reference sequence). V lost 8 bases and J lost 7, with 18 bases in between. CDR3 DNA: TGTGCCAGTGGTCAACCTCTGGGGGACCAGCCCCAGCATTTT. It translates to CASGQPLGDQPQHF.

The genes are TRBV6-2 or TRBV6-3 and TRBJ1-5, with D possibly matching TRBD1 (5 bases). CDR1 is MNHEY, CDR2 SVGEGT, per germline. The CDR3 runs to 15 residues. V was pared by 5 bases and J by 2 bases, with 13 bases between. The CDR3 DNA follows: TGTGCCAGCAGTATGGCAGGGTTGGGCAATCAGCCCCAGCATTTT. This gives the protein CASSMAGLGNQPQHF.

The chain couples TRBV2 to TRBJ1-1; perhaps TRBD1 as D (6 bases). This CDR3 region has 11 residues. Germline V gives CDR1 SNHLY, CDR2 FYNNEI. The V end lost 6 bases, the J end lost 5 bases, and 7 bases lay between the germline ends. Here the CDR3 DNA reads TGTGCCAGCAGACAGGGAACTGAAGCTTTCTTT. As protein: CASRQGTEAFF.

J is TRBJ2-7 and V is TRBV6-5; TRBD1 matches 9 bases. Germline V gene sequence: CDR1 MNHEY, CDR2 SVGAGI. This CDR3 has 14 amino acids. V was pared by 6 bases and J by 4 bases, with 7 bases of the junction left unmatched. The CDR3 DNA reads TGTGCCAGCAGCCGCGGGACAGGGCCATACGAGCAGTACTTC. Its translation is CASSRGTGPYEQYF.

The CDR3 sequence: CASSAAGFSTDTQYF. The DNA for the CDR3 is TGTGCCAGCAGCGCAGCAGGGTTTAGCACAGATACGCAGTATTTT. The chain has TRBV9 and TRBJ2-3, with D possibly matching TRBD1 (5 bases). This CDR3 has 15 residues. Germline assignment: CDR1 SGDLS and CDR2 YYNGEE. With 3 bases removed from V and 0 bases from J, the gap between germline ends came to 11 bases.

This clone appeared once. The chain has TRBV11-3 and TRBJ1-6, with a tentative D call TRBD1 (6 bases). From germline, CDR1 is SGHNT and CDR2 YENEEA. The CDR3 spans 14 residues. The V end was cut by 5 bases, the J end by 7 bases, with 12 bases between. CDR3 loop: CASSLTGWNSPLHF. The CDR3 region has the DNA TGTGCCAGCAGCCTAACAGGGTGGAATTCACCCCTCCACTTT.

The J gene is TRBJ2-4, the V gene TRBV4-3; TRBD1 is a possible D gene (5 bases). V lost 3 bases and J lost 7, with 13 bases in between. The CDR3 is made up of 14 amino acids. Germline assignment: CDR1 LGHNA and CDR2 YSLEER. The CDR3 bases are TGCGCCAGCAGCCATTTGGCAGGGTCGAACATTCAGTACTTC. Translating gives CASSHLAGSNIQYF.

The gene calls are TRBV5-4 and TRBJ2-1, with a weak D call TRBD2 (5 bases). CDR1 is SGHNT and CDR2 is YYREEE in the germline V gene (reference sequence). The CDR3 length is 15 residues. The V gene lost 4 bases and the J gene lost 1 base, with 12 bases spanning the gap. CDR3: CASSLGEGSYNEQFF. CDR3 in DNA: TGTGCCAGCAGCCTAGGCGAGGGTTCCTACAATGAGCAGTTCTTC.

V is TRBV11-2 and J is TRBJ2-1, with TRBD2 identical over 8 bases. V gave up 6 bases and J gave up 4 bases; unmatched junction bases: 17. The CDR3 sequence is 18 residues long. The germline CDR1 and CDR2 sequences are SGHAT and FQNNGV. DNA for the CDR3: TGTGCCAGCAGTACCTTTCTAAGACTAGCGAATAGATACAATGAGCAGTTCTTC. Translation: CASSTFLRLANRYNEQFF.

The chain employs TRBV7-9 and TRBJ2-2; no firm D call. The length of the CDR3 is 13 residues. From germline, CDR1 is SEHNR and CDR2 FQNEAQ (reference sequence). V lost 1 base and J 4 bases, leaving 4 bases between the germline ends. For the CDR3, the DNA is TGTGCCAGCAGCTTAGGGAGCACCGGGGAGCTGTTTTTT. This sequence encodes CASSLGSTGELFF.

J is TRBJ2-6 and V is TRBV4-2; D gene unclear. Germline V gene data show CDR1 as LGHNA and CDR2 as YNFKEQ. This CDR3 is 17 amino acids long. V was pared by 0 bases and J by 0 bases, with 9 bases between. The CDR3 DNA reads TGTGCCAGCAGCCAAGATTGGCAGAGCTCTGGGGCCAACGTCCTGACTTTC. The encoded protein is CASSQDWQSSGANVLTF.

The gene calls are TRBV4-3 and TRBJ2-7; 9 bases agree with TRBD2. J gave up 4 bases and V 0 bases, and 7 bases lay outside the gene matches. The CDR3 is 16 residues long. Germline values: CDR1 LGHNA, CDR2 YSLEER. The DNA for the CDR3 is TGCGCCAGCAGCCAAGATCTAGGCCTAGCGGGGTACGAGCAGTACTTC. Protein: CASSQDLGLAGYEQYF.

This sequence joins TRBV5-1 and TRBJ1-1; D ambiguous. The germline CDR1 and CDR2 sequences are SGHRS and YFSETQ. This CDR3 spans 13 amino acids. Trimming left V 2 bases short and J 6 bases short, with 11 bases between. CDR3 protein: CASSFTGMPEAFF. The CDR3 bases are TGCGCCAGCAGCTTTACGGGGATGCCTGAAGCTTTCTTT.

The chain is built from TRBV6-2 or TRBV6-3 and TRBJ2-2; no clear D. Deletions cut 4 bases from V and 6 bases from J, with 12 bases between. The CDR3 is 14 amino acids. Germline CDR1 reads MNHEY; CDR2 reads SVGEGT. CDR3 protein: CASSSDVAPGELFF. DNA of the CDR3: TGTGCCAGCAGTTCGGACGTAGCTCCCGGGGAGCTGTTTTTT.

This chain uses TRBV7-8 with TRBJ2-3; 8 nucleotides agree with TRBD2. The junction had 8 bases not matched to a gene; V was cut back by 5 bases and J by 4 bases. CDR1 and CDR2 from the germline V gene are SGHVS and FQNEAQ. There are 15 residues in the CDR3. CDR3 nucleotides: TGTGCCAGCAGCCTCGAGGCGGGAGGTTCAGATACGCAGTATTTT. It specifies CASSLEAGGSDTQYF.

Only one count was recorded for this clone. The rearrangement joins TRBV30 to TRBJ1-2; no definite D call. CDR3 size: 13 residues. Germline V gives CDR1 GTSNPN, CDR2 SVGIG (reference sequence). V was cut by 0 bases and J by 6 bases, with 11 bases left in between. CDR3 sequence: CAWSVPPVNGYTF. CDR3 in DNA: TGTGCCTGGAGTGTACCGCCGGTGAATGGCTACACCTTC. The whole variable domain, remainder taken from reference TRBV30 and TRBJ1-2, is SQTIHQWPATLVQPVGSPLSLECTVEGTSNPNLYWYRQAAGRGLQLLFYSVGIGQISSEVPQNLSASRPQDRQFILSSKKLLLSDSGFYLCAWSVPPVNGYTFGSGTRLTVV.

The chain uses TRBV28 and TRBJ1-1, with D possibly TRBD1 on 5 matching bases. Germline V CDR1 and CDR2: MDHEN, SYDVKM. The CDR3 totals 12 residues. Trimming cost V 9 bases and J 7 bases, with 15 bases left between them. This CDR3 is CASRRTNYEAFF. The DNA of the CDR3 is TGTGCCAGTAGAAGGACAAATTATGAAGCTTTCTTT.

This CDR3 is CASSLTQGQGGTGELFF. In nucleotides, the CDR3 is TGTGCCAGCAGCTTAACTCAGGGACAGGGAGGCACCGGGGAGCTGTTTTTT. This rearrangement joins TRBV7-2 to TRBJ2-2, with TRBD1 identical over 9 bases. The CDR3 covers 17 residues. V shed 2 bases, J shed 4 bases, and the junction held 8 bases outside the gene matches. Germline CDR1 reads SGHTA; CDR2 reads FQGNSA.

The chain combines TRBV6-5 with TRBJ2-3; 8 bases fit TRBD1. The ends lost 5 bases at V and 5 bases at J; junction bases unmatched: 9. CDR3 length: 15 amino acids. CDR1 and CDR2 (germline): MNHEY, SVGAGI. For the CDR3, the DNA is TGTGCCAGCAGTCAGGGGGCTTGGGTTGGAGATACGCAGTATTTT. It specifies CASSQGAWVGDTQYF.

The V call is TRBV6-6, the J call TRBJ1-2; D not resolved. Deletions cut 8 bases from V and 6 bases from J, with 7 bases between. CDR3 length: 10 amino acids. Germline lookup yields CDR1 MNHNY and CDR2 SVGAGI (reference sequence). CDR3 in DNA: TGTGCCAGCCGAGTACATGGCTACACCTTC. Translated: CASRVHGYTF.

The V gene is TRBV7-2, the J gene TRBJ2-5, with 8 bases that match TRBD1. The CDR3 spans 15 residues. The germline gives CDR1 SGHTA, CDR2 FQGNSA. The V segment lost 3 bases and the J segment 2 bases; nucleotides outside the gene matches: 5. CDR3 region: CASSFMGQVQETQYF. Here the CDR3 DNA reads TGTGCCAGCAGCTTTATGGGACAGGTTCAAGAGACCCAGTACTTC.

The gene calls are TRBV27 and TRBJ2-2; 8 nucleotides agree with TRBD2. V lost 6 bases and J lost 4; bases outside the gene matches: 13. This CDR3 is built from 17 residues. Per the germline V gene, CDR1 is MNHEY and CDR2 is SMNVEV (reference sequence). CDR3 in DNA: TGTGCCAGCAGCGAACTGACACTAGCGGTGACCACCGGGGAGCTGTTTTTT. This translates into CASSELTLAVTTGELFF.

V and J are TRBV3-1 (or the pseudogene TRBV3-2) and TRBJ1-2, with a tentative D call TRBD1 (6 bases). Trimming pared 1 base from V and 2 bases from J, leaving 17 bases between. The CDR3 runs 17 residues. Germline V CDR1 and CDR2: LGHDT, YNNKEL (reference sequence). CDR3 amino acids: CASSQAGFGQINYGYTF. In nucleotides, the CDR3 is TGTGCCAGCAGCCAAGCGGGATTCGGACAGATCAACTATGGCTACACCTTC.

This chain connects TRBV28 to TRBJ1-2; 7 bases match TRBD1. With 5 bases clipped from V and 4 bases from J, the junction kept 4 bases outside the gene matches. This CDR3 has 13 amino acids. Germline CDR1 MDHEN, CDR2 SYDVKM. The DNA for the CDR3 is TGTGCCAGCAGTCGGACAGGAGTCTATGGCTACACCTTC. Its protein product is CASSRTGVYGYTF.

This clone has more than one count but fewer than ten. The chain carries TRBV18 and TRBJ1-6; 7 nucleotides match TRBD1. This CDR3 is built from 13 residues. Germline V gene lookup returns CDR1 KGHSH and CDR2 LQKENI. With 5 bases clipped from V and 6 bases from J, the junction kept 1 base outside the gene matches. The CDR3: CASSRDSNSPLHF. Here the CDR3 DNA reads TGTGCCAGCTCAAGGGACAGTAATTCACCCCTCCACTTT.

The chain uses TRBV9 and TRBJ2-2, with TRBD1 matching over 7 bases. The V gene's germline CDR1 is SGDLS and CDR2 YYNGEE. Germline trimming cut 3 bases from V and 6 bases from J; bases unmatched to any gene: 17. The CDR3 covers 18 residues. The CDR3 spells CASSGRDRNLLGSGELFF. CDR3 in DNA: TGTGCCAGCAGCGGCCGGGACAGAAATCTATTAGGATCCGGGGAGCTGTTTTTT.

The chain uses TRBV4-3 and TRBJ1-4; D might be TRBD1 (5 bases). The CDR3 totals 16 residues. Germline V lookup: CDR1 LGHNA, CDR2 YSLEER. The V end lost 4 bases, the J end lost 7 bases, and 19 bases lay between the germline ends. The CDR3 protein is CASSLTAAQGSEKLFF. CDR3 sequence (DNA): TGCGCCAGCAGCCTAACAGCGGCGCAGGGAAGTGAAAAACTGTTTTTT.

The CDR3 DNA reads as TGTGCCAGCAGTTACCCCCTTCCACAGGGGGATAGTGAGCAGTTCTTC. Translating gives CASSYPLPQGDSEQFF. V usage is TRBV6-6 and J usage is TRBJ2-1; TRBD1 matches at 8 bases. The CDR3 is 16 residues long. V shed 2 bases and J 9 bases; nucleotides not matched to a gene: 12. Germline lookup yields CDR1 MNHNY and CDR2 SVGAGI (reference sequence).

V gene TRBV18 combines with J gene TRBJ2-7, with no clear D. CDR1 and CDR2 from the germline V gene are KGHSH and LQKENI. V lost 0 bases and J 1 base, leaving 16 bases between the germline ends. CDR3 length equals 17 residues. CDR3 in amino acids: CASSPPASWGQSYEQYF. CDR3 nucleotides: TGTGCCAGCTCACCACCTGCCTCATGGGGTCAATCCTACGAGCAGTACTTC.

V gene TRBV4-2 combines with J gene TRBJ1-4, with a tentative D call TRBD1 (6 bases). The CDR3 length is 21 residues. Looked up from germline, CDR1 is LGHNA and CDR2 is YNFKEQ. V lost 0 bases and J 0 bases, leaving 23 bases between the germline ends. The CDR3 sequence: CASSQEDQRGTGLTTNEKLFF. CDR3 bases: TGTGCCAGCAGCCAAGAAGATCAAAGGGGCACAGGGTTAACAACTAATGAAAAACTGTTTTTT.